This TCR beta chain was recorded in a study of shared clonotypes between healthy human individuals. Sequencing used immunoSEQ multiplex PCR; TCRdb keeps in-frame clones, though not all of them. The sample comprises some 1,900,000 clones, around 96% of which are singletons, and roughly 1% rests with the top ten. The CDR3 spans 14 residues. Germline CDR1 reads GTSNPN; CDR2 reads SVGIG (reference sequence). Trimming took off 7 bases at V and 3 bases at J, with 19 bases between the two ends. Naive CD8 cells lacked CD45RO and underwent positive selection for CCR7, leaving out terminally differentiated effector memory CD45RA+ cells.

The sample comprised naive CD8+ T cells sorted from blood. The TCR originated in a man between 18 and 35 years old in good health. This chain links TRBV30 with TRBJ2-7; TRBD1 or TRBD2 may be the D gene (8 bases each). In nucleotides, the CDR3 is TGTGCCTCCGGGGGGGACAGGTCCTTCTACGAGCAGTACTTC. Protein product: CASGGDRSFYEQYF. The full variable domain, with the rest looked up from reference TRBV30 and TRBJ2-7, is SQTIHQWPATLVQPVGSPLSLECTVEGTSNPNLYWYRQAAGRGLQLLFYSVGIGQISSEVPQNLSASRPQDRQFILSSKKLLLSDSGFYLCASGGDRSFYEQYFGPGTRLTVT.